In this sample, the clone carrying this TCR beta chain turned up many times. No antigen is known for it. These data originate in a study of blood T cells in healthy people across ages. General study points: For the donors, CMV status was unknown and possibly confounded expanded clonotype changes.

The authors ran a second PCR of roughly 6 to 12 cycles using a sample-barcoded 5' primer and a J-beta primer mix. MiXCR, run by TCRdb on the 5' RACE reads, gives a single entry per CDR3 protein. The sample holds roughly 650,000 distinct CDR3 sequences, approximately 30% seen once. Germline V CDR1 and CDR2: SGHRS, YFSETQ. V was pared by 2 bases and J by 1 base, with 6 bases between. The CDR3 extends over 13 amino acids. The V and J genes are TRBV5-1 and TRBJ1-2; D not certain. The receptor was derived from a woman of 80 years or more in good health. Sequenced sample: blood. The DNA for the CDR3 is TGCGCCAGCAGCTTTCATGATAACTATGGCTACACCTTC. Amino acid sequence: CASSFHDNYGYTF.